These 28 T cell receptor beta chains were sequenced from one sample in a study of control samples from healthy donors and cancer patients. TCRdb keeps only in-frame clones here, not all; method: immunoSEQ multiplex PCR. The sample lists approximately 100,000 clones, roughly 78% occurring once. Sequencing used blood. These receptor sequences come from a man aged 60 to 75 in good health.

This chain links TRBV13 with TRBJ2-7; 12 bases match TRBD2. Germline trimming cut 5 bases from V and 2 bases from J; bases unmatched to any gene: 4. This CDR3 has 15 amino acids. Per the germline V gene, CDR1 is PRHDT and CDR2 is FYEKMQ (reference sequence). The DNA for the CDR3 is TGTGCCAGCAGCCTGGGACTAGCGGGCCCCTACGAGCAGTACTTC. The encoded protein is CASSLGLAGPYEQYF.

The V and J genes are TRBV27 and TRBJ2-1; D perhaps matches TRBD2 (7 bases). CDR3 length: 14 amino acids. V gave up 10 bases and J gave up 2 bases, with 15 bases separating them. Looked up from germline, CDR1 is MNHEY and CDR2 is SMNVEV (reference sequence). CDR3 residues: CAKLGGGAYNEQFF. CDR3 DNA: TGTGCCAAGTTAGGGGGGGGTGCCTACAATGAGCAGTTCTTC.

The DNA for the CDR3 is TGTGCCAGTAGTACCCAGGGTAGGGGTTACAATGAGCAGTTCTTC. Translating it yields CASSTQGRGYNEQFF. The chain carries TRBV19 and TRBJ2-1; D might be TRBD1 (5 bases). Germline CDR1 and CDR2: LNHDA and SQIVND (reference sequence). There are 15 residues in the CDR3. Trimming took off 4 bases at V and 4 bases at J, with 14 bases between the two ends.

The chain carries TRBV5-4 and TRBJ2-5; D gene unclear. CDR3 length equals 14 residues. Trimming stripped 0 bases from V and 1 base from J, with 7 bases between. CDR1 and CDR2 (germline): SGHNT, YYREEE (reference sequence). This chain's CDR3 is CASSLVGSQETQYF. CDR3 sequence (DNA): TGTGCCAGCAGCTTGGTTGGCAGCCAAGAGACCCAGTACTTC.

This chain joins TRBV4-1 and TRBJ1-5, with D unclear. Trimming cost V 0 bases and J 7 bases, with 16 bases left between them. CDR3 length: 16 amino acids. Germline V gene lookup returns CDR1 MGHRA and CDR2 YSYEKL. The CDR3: CASSQDPGRLGQPQHF. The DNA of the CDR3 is TGCGCCAGCAGCCAAGATCCCGGCCGATTGGGCCAGCCCCAGCATTTT.

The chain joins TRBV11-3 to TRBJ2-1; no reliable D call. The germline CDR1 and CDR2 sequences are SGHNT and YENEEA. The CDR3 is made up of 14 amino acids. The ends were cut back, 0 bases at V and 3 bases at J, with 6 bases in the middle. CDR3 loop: CASSLDSYYNEQFF. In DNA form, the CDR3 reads TGTGCCAGCAGCTTAGACAGCTACTACAATGAGCAGTTCTTC.

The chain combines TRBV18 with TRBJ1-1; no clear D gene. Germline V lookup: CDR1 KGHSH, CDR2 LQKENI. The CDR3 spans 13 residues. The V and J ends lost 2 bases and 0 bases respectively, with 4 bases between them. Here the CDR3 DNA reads TGTGCCAGCTCACCAAAAATGAACACTGAAGCTTTCTTT. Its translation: CASSPKMNTEAFF.

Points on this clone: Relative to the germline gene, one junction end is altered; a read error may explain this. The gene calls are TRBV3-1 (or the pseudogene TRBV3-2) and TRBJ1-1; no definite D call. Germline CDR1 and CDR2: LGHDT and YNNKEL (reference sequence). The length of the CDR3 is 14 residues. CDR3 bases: TGTGCCAGCAGTCAAGATATCCAGAACACTGAAGCTTTCTTT. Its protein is CASSQDIQNTEAFF.

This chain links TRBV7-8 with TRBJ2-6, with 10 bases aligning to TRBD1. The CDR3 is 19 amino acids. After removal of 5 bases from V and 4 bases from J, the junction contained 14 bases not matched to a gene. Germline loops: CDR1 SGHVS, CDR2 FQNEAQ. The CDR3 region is CASSASGTGVGSGANVLTF. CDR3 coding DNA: TGTGCCAGCAGCGCCTCCGGGACAGGGGTTGGGTCCGGGGCCAACGTCCTGACTTTC.

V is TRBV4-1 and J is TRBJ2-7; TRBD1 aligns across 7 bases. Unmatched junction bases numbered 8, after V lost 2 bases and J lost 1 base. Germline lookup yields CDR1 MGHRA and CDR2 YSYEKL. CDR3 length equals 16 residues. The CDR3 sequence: CASSQPRDSLSYEQYF. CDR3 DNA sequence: TGCGCCAGCAGCCAACCCCGGGACAGTCTGTCCTACGAGCAGTACTTC.

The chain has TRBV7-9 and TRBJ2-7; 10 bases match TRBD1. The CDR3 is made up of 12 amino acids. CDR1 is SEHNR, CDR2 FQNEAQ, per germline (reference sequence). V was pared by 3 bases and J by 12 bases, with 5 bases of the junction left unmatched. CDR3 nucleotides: TGTGCCAGCAGCTTGGGACAGGGGTTTTGGTACTTC. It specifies CASSLGQGFWYF.

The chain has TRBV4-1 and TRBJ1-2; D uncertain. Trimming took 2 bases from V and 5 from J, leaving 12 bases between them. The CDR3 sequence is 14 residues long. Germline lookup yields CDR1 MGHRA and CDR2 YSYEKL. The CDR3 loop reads CASSQTGQIYGYTF. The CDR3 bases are TGCGCCAGCAGCCAAACGGGTCAAATTTATGGCTACACCTTC.

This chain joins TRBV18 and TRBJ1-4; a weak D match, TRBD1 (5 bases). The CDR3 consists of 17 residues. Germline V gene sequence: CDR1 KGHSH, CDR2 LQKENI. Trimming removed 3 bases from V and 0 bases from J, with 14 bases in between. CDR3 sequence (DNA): TGTGCCAGCTCACCTCAGGGACTGGGAGCAACTAATGAAAAACTGTTTTTT. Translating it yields CASSPQGLGATNEKLFF.

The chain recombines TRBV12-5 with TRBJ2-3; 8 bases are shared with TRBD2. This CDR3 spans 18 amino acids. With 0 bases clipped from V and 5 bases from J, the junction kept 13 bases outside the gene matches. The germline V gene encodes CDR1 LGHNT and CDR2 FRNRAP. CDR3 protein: CASGLVFLGGRTQDTQYF. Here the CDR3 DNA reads TGTGCTAGTGGTTTGGTATTTTTGGGCGGGAGGACGCAAGATACGCAGTATTTT.

As DNA, the CDR3 is TGTGCCAGCACCGGTATAGACGGGAGCCATGGCTACACCTTC. Protein product: CASTGIDGSHGYTF. The chain uses TRBV5-4 and TRBJ1-2; no clear D gene. The germline V gene has CDR1 SGHNT and CDR2 YYREEE (reference sequence). The length of the CDR3 is 14 residues. The ends were cut back, 6 bases at V and 6 bases at J, with 18 bases in the middle. Full variable domain (remainder filled in from reference TRBV5-4 and TRBJ1-2): ETGVTQSPTHLIKTRGQQVTLRCSSQSGHNTVSWYQQALGQGPQFIFQYYREEENGRGNFPPRFSGLQFPNYSSELNVNALELDDSALYLCASTGIDGSHGYTFGSGTRLTVV.

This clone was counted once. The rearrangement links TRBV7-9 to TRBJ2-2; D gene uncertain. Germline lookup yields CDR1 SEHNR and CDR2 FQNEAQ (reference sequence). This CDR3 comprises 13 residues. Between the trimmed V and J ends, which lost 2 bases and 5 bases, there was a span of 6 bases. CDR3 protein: CASSLPGTGELFF. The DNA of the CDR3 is TGTGCCAGCAGCTTACCAGGTACCGGGGAGCTGTTTTTT. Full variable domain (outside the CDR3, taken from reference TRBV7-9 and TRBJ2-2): DTGVSQNPRHKITKRGQNVTFRCDPISEHNRLYWYRQTLGQGPEFLTYFQNEAQLEKSRLLSDRFSAERPKGSFSTLEIQRTEQGDSAMYLCASSLPGTGELFFGEGSRLTVL.

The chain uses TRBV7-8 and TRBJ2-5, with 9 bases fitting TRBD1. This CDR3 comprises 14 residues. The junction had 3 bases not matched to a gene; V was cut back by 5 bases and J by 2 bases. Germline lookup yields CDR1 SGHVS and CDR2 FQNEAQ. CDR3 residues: CASSPGTGQETQYF. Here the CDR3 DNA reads TGTGCCAGCAGCCCCGGGACAGGGCAAGAGACCCAGTACTTC.

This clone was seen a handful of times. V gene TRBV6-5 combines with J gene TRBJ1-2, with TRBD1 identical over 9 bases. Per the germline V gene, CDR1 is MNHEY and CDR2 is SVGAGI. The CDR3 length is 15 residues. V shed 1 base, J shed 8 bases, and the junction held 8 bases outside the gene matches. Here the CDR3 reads CASSYLGTGSWGYTF. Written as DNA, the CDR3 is TGTGCCAGCAGTTACTTAGGGACAGGGAGTTGGGGCTACACCTTC.

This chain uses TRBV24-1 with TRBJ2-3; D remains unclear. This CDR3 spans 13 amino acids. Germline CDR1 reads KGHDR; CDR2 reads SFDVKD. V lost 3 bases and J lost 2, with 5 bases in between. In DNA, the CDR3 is TGTGCCACCAGTGATAGAAACACAGATACGCAGTATTTT. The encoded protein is CATSDRNTDTQYF.

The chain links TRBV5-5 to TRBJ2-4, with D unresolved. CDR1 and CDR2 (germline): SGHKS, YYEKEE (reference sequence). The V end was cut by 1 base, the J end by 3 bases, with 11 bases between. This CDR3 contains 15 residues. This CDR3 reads CASSLSWVDKNIQYF. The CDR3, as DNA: TGTGCCAGCAGCTTGTCGTGGGTCGACAAAAACATTCAGTACTTC.

CDR3: CAWRLGNRELFF. The DNA of the CDR3 is TGTGCCTGGAGACTAGGTAATAGGGAGCTGTTTTTT. The chain employs TRBV30 and TRBJ2-2; the D gene is possibly TRBD2 (5 bases). V was pared by 3 bases and J by 9 bases, with 11 bases between. Germline CDR1 reads GTSNPN; CDR2 reads SVGIG (reference sequence). The CDR3 is 12 residues long.

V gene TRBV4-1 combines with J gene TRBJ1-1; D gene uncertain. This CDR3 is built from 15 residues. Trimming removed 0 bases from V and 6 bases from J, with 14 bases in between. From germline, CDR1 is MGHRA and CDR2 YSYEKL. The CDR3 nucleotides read TGCGCCAGCAGCCAAGAGGTTACCTCCGAGGCTGAAGCTTTCTTT. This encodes CASSQEVTSEAEAFF.

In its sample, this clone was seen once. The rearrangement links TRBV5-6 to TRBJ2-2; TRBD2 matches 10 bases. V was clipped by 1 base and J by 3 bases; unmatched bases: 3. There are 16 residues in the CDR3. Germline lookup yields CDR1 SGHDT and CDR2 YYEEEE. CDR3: CASSLHGLADTGELFF. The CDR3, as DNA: TGTGCCAGCAGCTTGCATGGACTAGCGGACACCGGGGAGCTGTTTTTT.

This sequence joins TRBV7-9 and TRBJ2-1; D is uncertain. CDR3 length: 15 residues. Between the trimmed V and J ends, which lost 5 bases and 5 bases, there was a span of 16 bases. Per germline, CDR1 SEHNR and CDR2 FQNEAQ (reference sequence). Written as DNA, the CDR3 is TGTGCCAGCAGCCCACAATTGGGTAAAGACAATGAGCAGTTCTTC. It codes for CASSPQLGKDNEQFF. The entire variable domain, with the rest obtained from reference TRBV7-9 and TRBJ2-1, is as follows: DTGVSQNPRHKITKRGQNVTFRCDPISEHNRLYWYRQTLGQGPEFLTYFQNEAQLEKSRLLSDRFSAERPKGSFSTLEIQRTEQGDSAMYLCASSPQLGKDNEQFFGPGTRLTVL.

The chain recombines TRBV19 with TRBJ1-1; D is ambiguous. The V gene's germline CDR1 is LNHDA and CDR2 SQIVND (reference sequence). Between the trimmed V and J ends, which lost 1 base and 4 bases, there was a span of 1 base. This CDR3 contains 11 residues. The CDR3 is CASSIGTEAFF. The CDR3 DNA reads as TGTGCCAGTAGTATAGGCACTGAAGCTTTCTTT.

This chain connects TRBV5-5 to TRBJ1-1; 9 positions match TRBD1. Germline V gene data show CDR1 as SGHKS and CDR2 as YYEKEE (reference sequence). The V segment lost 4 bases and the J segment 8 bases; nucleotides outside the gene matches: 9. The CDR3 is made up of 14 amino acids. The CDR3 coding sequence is TGTGCCAGCAGCGCGGGGGACAGGGTTGACGAAGCTTTCTTT. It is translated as CASSAGDRVDEAFF.

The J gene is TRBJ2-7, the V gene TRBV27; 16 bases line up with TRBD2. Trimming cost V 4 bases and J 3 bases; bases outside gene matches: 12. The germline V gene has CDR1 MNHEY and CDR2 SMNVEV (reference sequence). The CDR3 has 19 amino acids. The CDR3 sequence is CASSSGTSGRGGLGYEQYF. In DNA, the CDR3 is TGTGCCAGCAGTTCAGGGACTAGCGGGAGGGGGGGACTGGGCTACGAGCAGTACTTC.

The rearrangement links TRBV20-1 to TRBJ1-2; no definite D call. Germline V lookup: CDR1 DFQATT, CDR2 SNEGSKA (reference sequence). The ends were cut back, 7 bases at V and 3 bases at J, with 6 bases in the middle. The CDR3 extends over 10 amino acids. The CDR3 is CSVPDYGYTF. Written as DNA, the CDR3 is TGCAGTGTACCCGACTATGGCTACACCTTC.